Listed here are 31 T cell receptor beta chains from one sample, sequenced in a study of technical replicates of blood from a handful of donors. Sequencing was performed with immunoSEQ multiplex PCR; in TCRdb, only in-frame clones are kept and a portion is missing. The sample consists of some 94,000 clones, about 95% of them appearing once. The sample taken for sequencing was T cells isolated from PBMCs. These receptor sequences come from a human donor in good health.

This chain connects TRBV9 to TRBJ1-1; 8 nucleotides line up with TRBD1. CDR3 length: 13 residues. The V segment lost 3 bases and the J segment 4 bases; nucleotides outside the gene matches: 2. CDR1 is SGDLS and CDR2 is YYNGEE in the germline V gene. The CDR3 is CASSGDRGTEAFF. CDR3 DNA: TGTGCCAGCAGCGGAGACAGGGGCACTGAAGCTTTCTTT.

The chain couples TRBV6-5 to TRBJ2-1, with TRBD2 identical over 9 bases. The CDR3 is 15 amino acids. The trim removed 3 bases at V and 8 bases at J, leaving 8 bases unmatched. CDR1 is MNHEY and CDR2 is SVGAGI in the germline V gene. CDR3 residues: CASSYSGTSSYEQFF. The CDR3 DNA is TGTGCCAGCAGTTATTCCGGGACTAGCTCCTATGAGCAGTTCTTC.

This chain connects TRBV29-1 to TRBJ1-4, with TRBD1 identical over 7 bases. The V gene end was trimmed by 4 bases and the J gene end by 8 bases; junction bases not matched to a gene: 10. CDR1 and CDR2 (germline): SQVTM, ANQGSEA. The length of the CDR3 is 14 residues. CDR3 sequence reads: CSVGQGGSREKLFF. In DNA, the CDR3 is TGCAGCGTTGGGCAGGGGGGATCAAGGGAAAAACTGTTTTTT.

This clone was counted a single time. The chain couples TRBV6-5 to TRBJ2-7; weak D call: TRBD2 (5 bases). The CDR3 has 15 amino acids. Germline assignment: CDR1 MNHEY and CDR2 SVGAGI. V dropped 4 bases and J dropped 0 bases, with 13 bases sitting between them. The CDR3 coding sequence is TGTGCCAGCAGTTGGACTTTCTACAGCTCCTACGAGCAGTACTTC. Translation gives CASSWTFYSSYEQYF.

This chain connects TRBV5-1 to TRBJ2-7; D ambiguous. The length of the CDR3 is 17 residues. Germline-derived CDR1 and CDR2 are SGHRS and YFSETQ. V was cut by 0 bases and J by 2 bases, with 18 bases left in between. Here the CDR3 DNA reads TGCGCCAGCAGCTTGGCCTTAGACCCTAGGATTACCTACGAGCAGTACTTC. Translated, it gives CASSLALDPRITYEQYF.

DNA for the CDR3: TGTGCCAGCAGTTACGAGGTGATCTCTGGAAACACCATATATTTT. Protein product: CASSYEVISGNTIYF. The rearrangement joins TRBV6-5 to TRBJ1-3; D unresolved. Germline-derived CDR1 and CDR2 are MNHEY and SVGAGI. V lost 2 bases and J lost 0, with 8 bases in between. The CDR3 covers 15 residues.

This clone was observed a single time. The V and J genes are TRBV19 and TRBJ2-3, with 9 bases fitting TRBD1. Germline CDR1 reads LNHDA; CDR2 reads SQIVND (reference sequence). This CDR3 has 15 amino acids. The ends lost 3 bases at V and 3 bases at J; junction bases unmatched: 4. CDR3 residues: CASSIGTGTTDTQYF. CDR3 coding DNA: TGTGCCAGTAGTATTGGGACAGGGACGACAGATACGCAGTATTTT.

The rearrangement joins TRBV4-3 to TRBJ2-3; a weak D match, TRBD2 (6 bases). Germline lookup yields CDR1 LGHNA and CDR2 YSLEER. Trimming took off 5 bases at V and 1 base at J, with 13 bases between the two ends. CDR3 length: 15 residues. The CDR3 loop reads CASSVTSSGTDTQYF. CDR3 nucleotide sequence: TGCGCCAGCAGCGTAACCTCTAGCGGCACAGATACGCAGTATTTT.

V gene TRBV15 combines with J gene TRBJ2-5; TRBD2 is a possible D gene (6 bases). CDR1 LNHNV and CDR2 YYDKDF come from the germline V gene (reference sequence). The CDR3 contains 13 residues. V was cut by 8 bases and J by 5 bases, with 15 bases left in between. The CDR3, as DNA: TGTGCCACCGGGGCGGGGAGATGGGAGACCCAGTACTTC. The encoded protein is CATGAGRWETQYF.

The rearrangement joins TRBV4-1 to TRBJ1-1; 7 bases match TRBD1. With 1 base clipped from V and 0 bases from J, the junction kept 5 bases outside the gene matches. This CDR3 contains 16 residues. The germline gives CDR1 MGHRA, CDR2 YSYEKL. The DNA for the CDR3 is TGCGCCAGCAGCCAAGGACAGGGTAGATTGAACACTGAAGCTTTCTTT. It yields the protein CASSQGQGRLNTEAFF.

The chain recombines TRBV7-9 with TRBJ1-1, with D tentatively TRBD1 (5 bases). V lost 0 bases to trimming and J lost 11 bases, with 10 bases between them. CDR3 size: 12 residues. The germline gives CDR1 SEHNR, CDR2 FQNEAQ (reference sequence). The CDR3 is CASSLADSGAFF. The CDR3 bases are TGTGCCAGCAGCTTAGCTGACAGCGGGGCTTTCTTT.

The chain recombines TRBV6-5 with TRBJ2-7; D gene unclear. CDR1 MNHEY and CDR2 SVGAGI come from the germline V gene. The CDR3 extends over 13 amino acids. Trimming shortened V by 0 bases and J by 3 bases, and 6 bases separated the two germline ends. CDR3 loop: CASSYSADYEQYF. DNA of the CDR3: TGTGCCAGCAGTTACTCGGCGGACTACGAGCAGTACTTC.

The rearrangement joins TRBV5-1 to TRBJ2-3; 10 bases map to TRBD2. CDR3 length equals 15 residues. Germline V gene data show CDR1 as SGHRS and CDR2 as YFSETQ. After removal of 1 base from V and 4 bases from J, the junction contained 3 bases not matched to a gene. CDR3: CASSLTSGDSDTQYF. The CDR3 DNA sequence: TGCGCCAGCAGCTTGACTAGCGGGGACTCAGATACGCAGTATTTT. Looking up the rest from reference TRBV5-1 and TRBJ2-3 gives the full variable domain: KAGVTQTPRYLIKTRGQQVTLSCSPISGHRSVSWYQQTPGQGLQFLFEYFSETQRNKGNFPGRFSGRQFSNSRSEMNVSTLELGDSALYLCASSLTSGDSDTQYFGPGTRLTVL.

This sequence joins TRBV6-5 and TRBJ1-3; D remains ambiguous. Germline V gives CDR1 MNHEY, CDR2 SVGAGI. V lost 6 bases and J lost 0, with 9 bases in between. The CDR3 is made up of 14 amino acids. The CDR3 bases are TGTGCCAGCAGCTCGGGGTTCTCTGGAAACACCATATATTTT. This codes for CASSSGFSGNTIYF.

The chain has TRBV7-3 and TRBJ2-2; D is possibly TRBD1 (5 bases). The CDR3 contains 14 residues. V was cut by 4 bases and J by 6 bases, with 12 bases left in between. CDR1 is SGHTA and CDR2 is FQGTGA in the germline V gene. CDR3: CASSSMQGSGELFF. The DNA for the CDR3 is TGTGCCAGCAGCTCAATGCAGGGATCCGGGGAGCTGTTTTTT.

J is TRBJ2-2 and V is TRBV14, with 10 bases that match TRBD2. Germline CDR1 is SGHDN and CDR2 is FVKESK. Trimming removed 1 base from V and 7 bases from J; junction bases left unmatched: 12. The CDR3 loop spans 18 amino acids. CDR3 residues: CASSQGVVGAGGVGELFF. CDR3 DNA: TGTGCCAGCAGCCAAGGAGTCGTTGGAGCGGGAGGGGTCGGGGAGCTGTTTTTT. The entire variable domain, with the rest obtained from reference TRBV14 and TRBJ2-2, is as follows: EAGVTQFPSHSVIEKGQTVTLRCDPISGHDNLYWYRRVMGKEIKFLLHFVKESKQDESGMPNNRFLAERTGGTYSTLKVQPAELEDSGVYFCASSQGVVGAGGVGELFFGEGSRLTVL.

CDR3 bases: TGCGCCAGCAGCCCGGATATGGACCAAGGGGATTACATTCAGTACTTC. This translates into CASSPDMDQGDYIQYF. This sequence joins TRBV5-1 and TRBJ2-4; D is possibly TRBD1 (5 bases). This CDR3 region has 16 residues. CDR1 and CDR2 from the germline V gene are SGHRS and YFSETQ. V lost 4 bases to trimming and J lost 8 bases, with 22 bases between them.

V gene TRBV19 combines with J gene TRBJ2-1; TRBD2 agrees at 13 bases. The V and J ends lost 5 bases and 2 bases, in that order; junction bases with no gene match: 6. CDR1 and CDR2 (germline): LNHDA, SQIVND (reference sequence). The CDR3 runs to 17 residues. The CDR3: CASSPGTSGATYNEQFF. The CDR3 DNA follows: TGTGCCAGTAGTCCCGGGACTAGCGGGGCTACCTACAATGAGCAGTTCTTC.

The J gene is TRBJ1-2, the V gene TRBV5-1; the D gene is possibly TRBD1 (5 bases). This CDR3 is 13 amino acids long. Germline CDR1 and CDR2: SGHRS and YFSETQ. V was cut by 2 bases and J by 4 bases, with 9 bases left in between. The CDR3 region has the DNA TGCGCCAGCAGCTTAAACACAGGCTATGGCTACACCTTC. It is translated as CASSLNTGYGYTF.

V usage is TRBV28 and J usage is TRBJ2-3; 11 bases map to TRBD2. From germline, CDR1 is MDHEN and CDR2 SYDVKM. CDR3 length: 14 residues. The V gene end was trimmed by 6 bases and the J gene end by 4 bases; junction bases not matched to a gene: 3. The CDR3 sequence is CASRTSGKSDTQYF. The CDR3 region has the DNA TGTGCCAGCAGGACTAGCGGGAAGTCAGATACGCAGTATTTT.

The V and J genes are TRBV6-5 and TRBJ2-1; 14 nucleotides line up with TRBD2. Trimming took 2 bases from V and 10 from J; bases not matched to a gene: 7. Per germline, CDR1 MNHEY and CDR2 SVGAGI. The CDR3 consists of 16 residues. CDR3 loop: CASSYPGLAGVGEQFF. CDR3 DNA sequence: TGTGCCAGCAGTTACCCGGGACTAGCGGGAGTGGGCGAGCAGTTCTTC.

The rearrangement uses TRBV27 and TRBJ1-2; weak D call: TRBD1 (5 bases). From germline, CDR1 is MNHEY and CDR2 SMNVEV (reference sequence). The CDR3 covers 13 residues. V lost 3 bases and J 4 bases, leaving 9 bases between the germline ends. In DNA, the CDR3 is TGTGCCAGCAGTTTCCACAGGACCTATGGCTACACCTTC. Its protein is CASSFHRTYGYTF.

This chain connects TRBV2 to TRBJ1-2; D perhaps matches TRBD1 (6 bases). The V end was cut by 7 bases, the J end by 2 bases, with 17 bases between. The CDR3 loop spans 15 amino acids. Per the germline V gene, CDR1 is SNHLY and CDR2 is FYNNEI. The CDR3 coding sequence is TGTGCCAGCAAGACAGGTATTGGATCGAACTATGGCTACACCTTC. Translation: CASKTGIGSNYGYTF.

The rearrangement uses TRBV14 and TRBJ2-5; TRBD2 is a possible D gene (5 bases). This CDR3 has 17 residues. CDR1 SGHDN and CDR2 FVKESK come from the germline V gene. The V end lost 4 bases, the J end lost 4 bases, and 22 bases lay between the germline ends. CDR3 bases: TGTGCCAGCAGCCCCCGCCGGGAAGCGGCGCACGGAGAGACCCAGTACTTC. Its translation is CASSPRREAAHGETQYF.

This chain's CDR3 is CSVGGQSIEAFF. The CDR3 DNA reads TGCAGCGTAGGAGGGCAGTCGATTGAAGCTTTCTTT. The chain couples TRBV29-1 to TRBJ1-1; D ambiguous. Germline CDR1 SQVTM, CDR2 ANQGSEA. V lost 6 bases and J 7 bases, leaving 15 bases between the germline ends. The CDR3 is made up of 12 amino acids.

The genes are TRBV7-3 and TRBJ2-7, with 8 bases matching TRBD1. Trimming took 5 bases from V and 4 from J; bases not matched to a gene: 7. CDR1 SGHTA and CDR2 FQGTGA come from the germline V gene. The CDR3 has 14 amino acids. The CDR3 sequence is CASSLGGQVYEQYF. Written as DNA, the CDR3 is TGTGCCAGCAGCCTAGGGGGACAGGTATACGAGCAGTACTTC. Supplemented by reference TRBV7-3 and TRBJ2-7, the full variable domain reads GAGVSQTPSNKVTEKGKYVELRCDPISGHTALYWYRQSLGQGPEFLIYFQGTGAADDSGLPNDRFFAVRPEGSVSTLKIQRTERGDSAVYLCASSLGGQVYEQYFGPGTRLTVT.

The genes are TRBV27 and TRBJ2-3, with 11 bases fitting TRBD2. V shed 4 bases and J 4 bases; nucleotides not matched to a gene: 4. CDR3 length equals 15 residues. Germline CDR1 MNHEY, CDR2 SMNVEV (reference sequence). The CDR3, as DNA: TGTGCCAGCAGTTCACTAGCGGGAGTTTCAGATACGCAGTATTTT. It yields the protein CASSSLAGVSDTQYF.

This clone was seen just once. The gene calls are TRBV14 and TRBJ2-1, with D perhaps matching TRBD2 (5 bases). Germline V gene data show CDR1 as SGHDN and CDR2 as FVKESK. Trimming left V 4 bases short and J 13 bases short, with 11 bases between. The CDR3 consists of 11 residues. The CDR3 bases are TGTGCCAGCAGCCCGGGGATCACCCAGTTCTTC. This translates into CASSPGITQFF.

This chain uses TRBV29-1 with TRBJ1-5; 10 bases map to TRBD1. V shed 5 bases, J shed 3 bases, and the junction held 4 bases outside the gene matches. The CDR3 runs to 14 residues. Per germline, CDR1 SQVTM and CDR2 ANQGSEA. CDR3 sequence: CSVQDRGTNQPQHF. CDR3 bases: TGCAGCGTTCAGGACAGGGGGACCAATCAGCCCCAGCATTTT.

The genes are TRBV29-1 and TRBJ1-1; perhaps TRBD1 as D (6 bases). There are 12 residues in the CDR3. Germline CDR1 and CDR2: SQVTM and ANQGSEA. This CDR3 is CKGQIMNTEAFF. CDR3 DNA sequence: TGCAAAGGACAGATCATGAACACTGAAGCTTTCTTT.

The CDR3 here is CASRGETQYF. As DNA, the CDR3 is TGTGCCAGCCGAGGGGAGACCCAGTACTTC. The chain employs TRBV19 and TRBJ2-5, with D possibly being TRBD2 (5 bases). The CDR3 has 10 amino acids. Trimming stripped 9 bases from V and 5 bases from J, with 7 bases between. CDR1 is LNHDA and CDR2 is SQIVND in the germline V gene (reference sequence).